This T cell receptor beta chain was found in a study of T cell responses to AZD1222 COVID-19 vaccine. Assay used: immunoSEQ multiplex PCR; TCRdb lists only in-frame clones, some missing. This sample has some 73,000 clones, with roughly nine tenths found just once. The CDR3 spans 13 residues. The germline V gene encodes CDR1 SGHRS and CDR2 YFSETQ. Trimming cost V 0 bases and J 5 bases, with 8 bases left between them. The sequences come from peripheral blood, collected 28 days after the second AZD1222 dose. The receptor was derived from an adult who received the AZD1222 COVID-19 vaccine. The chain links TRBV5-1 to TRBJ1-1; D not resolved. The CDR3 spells CASSLETGTEAFF. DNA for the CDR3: TGCGCCAGCAGCTTGGAAACGGGGACTGAAGCTTTCTTT.